Following are 31 T cell receptor beta chains from one sample sequenced in a study of blood T cell repertoires in COVID-19. Only in-frame clones appear in the TCRdb table, and some are missing; sequencing was by immunoSEQ multiplex PCR. This sample has 240,000 or so clones; about 68% occur once, and the top ten carry approximately 3.2%. Material: peripheral blood. The receptors shown here come from an elderly woman with acute or convalescent COVID-19.

The chain carries TRBV7-9 and TRBJ1-1; unclear D gene. Germline CDR1 reads SEHNR; CDR2 reads FQNEAQ (reference sequence). This CDR3 region has 12 residues. V lost 6 bases, J lost 3 bases, and 8 bases lay in between. The CDR3 nucleotides read TGTGCCAGCAGTCGAACTTACACTGAAGCTTTCTTT. This translates into CASSRTYTEAFF.

V usage is TRBV7-2 and J usage is TRBJ2-7, with 9 positions matching TRBD2. This CDR3 comprises 15 residues. In germline, CDR1 is SGHTA, CDR2 FQGNSA. The V gene end was trimmed by 5 bases and the J gene end by 3 bases; junction bases not matched to a gene: 8. CDR3 loop: CASSLMAGGVYEQYF. The CDR3 coding sequence is TGTGCCAGCAGCCTCATGGCGGGGGGGGTCTACGAGCAGTACTTC.

V gene TRBV19 combines with J gene TRBJ2-7, with 8 nucleotides matching TRBD1. Germline loops: CDR1 LNHDA, CDR2 SQIVND (reference sequence). This CDR3 has 18 amino acids. J was trimmed by 0 bases and V by 4 bases; bases with no gene match: 14. The CDR3, as DNA: TGTGCCAGTAGTAGGGGGACTCGAACAGGGGGTCTCTCCTACGAGCAGTACTTC. This gives the protein CASSRGTRTGGLSYEQYF.

The V gene is TRBV12-5, the J gene TRBJ2-1, with D perhaps TRBD2 (5 bases). CDR3 size: 13 residues. V lost 0 bases and J 10 bases, leaving 10 bases between the germline ends. Germline loops: CDR1 LGHNT, CDR2 FRNRAP. DNA of the CDR3: TGTGCTAGTGGTTTGGTAATAGAGCGGGAGCAGTTCTTC. The encoded protein is CASGLVIEREQFF.

The chain combines TRBV29-1 with TRBJ1-1; D is perhaps TRBD1 (5 bases). Germline-derived CDR1 and CDR2 are SQVTM and ANQGSEA. The V end was cut by 4 bases, the J end by 0 bases, with 9 bases between. The CDR3 has 13 amino acids. CDR3 in amino acids: CSVVVDMNTEAFF. CDR3 coding DNA: TGCAGCGTTGTGGTGGACATGAACACTGAAGCTTTCTTT. Variable domain in full (rest from reference TRBV29-1 and TRBJ1-1): SAVISQKPSRDICQRGTSLTIQCQVDSQVTMMFWYRQQPGQSLTLIATANQGSEATYESGFVIDKFPISRPNLTFSTLTVSNMSPEDSSIYLCSVVVDMNTEAFFGQGTRLTVV.

The CDR3 bases are TGTGCCAGCAGCTTAGGTGGGCTACCCGGTGGCACAGATACGCAGTATTTT. Translated: CASSLGGLPGGTDTQYF. The J gene is TRBJ2-3, the V gene TRBV7-6; D is ambiguous. Trimming cost V 1 base and J 1 base, with 15 bases left between them. This CDR3 is built from 17 residues. Germline CDR1 is SGHVS and CDR2 is FNYEAQ.

V gene TRBV20-1 combines with J gene TRBJ1-1, with 9 bases identical to TRBD1. V lost 3 bases to trimming and J lost 0 bases; unmatched junction nucleotides: 5. This CDR3 contains 15 residues. CDR1 is DFQATT and CDR2 is SNEGSKA in the germline V gene (reference sequence). In DNA, the CDR3 is TGCAGTGCTAGTGGGACAGGGCCAATGAACACTGAAGCTTTCTTT. This translates into CSASGTGPMNTEAFF.

The chain combines TRBV3-1 (or the pseudogene TRBV3-2) with TRBJ1-5; TRBD1 matches at 10 bases. The CDR3 has 16 amino acids. Germline assignment: CDR1 LGHDT and CDR2 YNNKEL (reference sequence). After removal of 1 base from V and 6 bases from J, the junction contained 6 bases not matched to a gene. CDR3 sequence (DNA): TGTGCCAGCAGCCAAGGGTCGGGACAGGGGCGTCAGCCCCAGCATTTT. It is translated as CASSQGSGQGRQPQHF.

CDR3 in amino acids: CASTRTSGAYEQYF. CDR3 nucleotide sequence: TGCGCCAGCACCAGGACTAGCGGGGCCTACGAGCAGTACTTC. V is TRBV5-1 and J is TRBJ2-7; 12 bases line up with TRBD2. V shed 6 bases and J 2 bases; nucleotides not matched to a gene: 3. This CDR3 region has 14 residues. Germline lookup yields CDR1 SGHRS and CDR2 YFSETQ.

The gene calls are TRBV5-1 and TRBJ2-7; D remains unclear. Germline V gene data show CDR1 as SGHRS and CDR2 as YFSETQ. Trimming left V 0 bases short and J 3 bases short, with 7 bases between. The CDR3 is made up of 13 amino acids. CDR3: CASSLEQYYEQYF. The CDR3 nucleotides read TGCGCCAGCAGCTTGGAACAGTACTACGAGCAGTACTTC.

This chain connects TRBV29-1 to TRBJ1-1; TRBD1 agrees at 7 bases. The J segment lost 0 bases and the V segment lost 6 bases, leaving 16 bases of the junction unmatched. This CDR3 is 17 amino acids long. From germline, CDR1 is SQVTM and CDR2 ANQGSEA. The CDR3 DNA follows: TGCAGCGTCGCCAACTTTTACAGGGGAATAATGAACACTGAAGCTTTCTTT. As protein: CSVANFYRGIMNTEAFF.

CDR3: CASSRNNRGGEKLFF. The CDR3, as DNA: TGTGCCAGCAGCCGCAATAACAGGGGTGGCGAAAAACTGTTTTTT. The chain uses TRBV3-1 (or the pseudogene TRBV3-2) and TRBJ1-4; 7 nucleotides match TRBD1. This CDR3 is 15 amino acids long. In germline, CDR1 is LGHDT, CDR2 YNNKEL (reference sequence). With V trimmed by 4 bases and J by 8 bases, 10 bases remained unmatched.

V gene TRBV6-2 or TRBV6-3 combines with J gene TRBJ1-1; D is ambiguous. The CDR3 sequence is 13 residues long. Germline V gene data show CDR1 as MNHEY and CDR2 as SVGEGT. Trimming pared 4 bases from V and 11 bases from J, leaving 17 bases between. The CDR3 coding sequence is TGTGCCAGCAGTTCTACCTCGGGGAATGGGGCTTTCTTT. Protein: CASSSTSGNGAFF.

The chain couples TRBV10-2 to TRBJ1-5, with TRBD1 matching over 9 bases. There are 15 residues in the CDR3. Germline trimming cut 4 bases from V and 6 bases from J; bases unmatched to any gene: 7. Germline CDR1 WSHSY, CDR2 SAAADI. Here the CDR3 reads CASSGTGGIGQPQHF. CDR3 bases: TGCGCCAGCAGTGGTACAGGGGGCATCGGTCAGCCCCAGCATTTT.

This chain links TRBV11-1 with TRBJ2-6, with TRBD1 matching over 10 bases. Germline CDR1 and CDR2: SGHAT and FQDESV (reference sequence). Trimming cost V 5 bases and J 2 bases; bases outside gene matches: 3. This CDR3 is built from 16 residues. CDR3 amino acids: CASSRGQGPGANVLTF. CDR3 nucleotides: TGTGCCAGCAGCCGGGGACAGGGGCCTGGGGCCAACGTCCTGACTTTC.

The chain has TRBV6-5 and TRBJ2-2; perhaps TRBD2 as D (6 bases). Germline V CDR1 and CDR2: MNHEY, SVGAGI. Deletions cut 6 bases from V and 1 base from J, with 9 bases between. CDR3 length equals 14 residues. The CDR3, as DNA: TGTGCCAGCAGATGGGGACTGAACACCGGGGAGCTGTTTTTT. Amino acids: CASRWGLNTGELFF.

V is TRBV19 and J is TRBJ2-1; no clear D gene. V lost 6 bases, J lost 6 bases, and 15 bases lay in between. The germline gives CDR1 LNHDA, CDR2 SQIVND (reference sequence). The CDR3 is 14 residues long. For the CDR3, the DNA is TGTGCCAGTAGGACCCGAGGCTCTCCCAATGAGCAGTTCTTC. As protein: CASRTRGSPNEQFF.

This sequence joins TRBV15 and TRBJ1-1; 7 nucleotides agree with TRBD1. V trimming: 2 bases; J trimming: 7 bases; junction bases outside the gene matches: 4. The CDR3 covers 13 residues. The germline CDR1 and CDR2 sequences are LNHNV and YYDKDF (reference sequence). The chain's CDR3 is CATSRPQGDEAFF. CDR3 in DNA: TGTGCCACCAGCAGACCTCAGGGGGATGAAGCTTTCTTT.

This chain joins TRBV7-6 and TRBJ2-3; TRBD1 matches 8 bases. J gave up 6 bases and V 2 bases, and 10 bases lay outside the gene matches. The CDR3 is 16 amino acids. CDR1 is SGHVS, CDR2 FNYEAQ, per germline. In DNA, the CDR3 is TGTGCCAGCAGCTTAATGGGGCAGGGGGCCGGGGATACGCAGTATTTT. Translation: CASSLMGQGAGDTQYF.

The chain has TRBV4-1 and TRBJ2-7; D is possibly TRBD2 (5 bases). The CDR3 is 14 amino acids. The V gene's germline CDR1 is MGHRA and CDR2 YSYEKL. V was trimmed by 1 base and J by 7 bases, leaving 14 bases between them. DNA for the CDR3: TGCGCCAGCAGCCAAGTCGAGGGAACGGGGGAGCAGTACTTC. Amino acid sequence: CASSQVEGTGEQYF.

V and J are TRBV6-5 and TRBJ1-5, with 8 bases lining up with TRBD1. This CDR3 has 13 residues. CDR1 MNHEY and CDR2 SVGAGI come from the germline V gene. After removal of 6 bases from V and 4 bases from J, the junction contained 2 bases not matched to a gene. The CDR3 loop reads CASSRQGNQPQHF. The CDR3 DNA reads TGTGCCAGCAGCAGACAGGGGAATCAGCCCCAGCATTTT.

The V and J genes are TRBV6-6 and TRBJ1-2; 8 nucleotides agree with TRBD1. The length of the CDR3 is 14 residues. V shed 8 bases and J 4 bases; nucleotides not matched to a gene: 9. CDR1 and CDR2 from the germline V gene are MNHNY and SVGAGI (reference sequence). In DNA, the CDR3 is TGTGCCAGCGGTACTCAGGGGGCTGGCTATGGCTACACCTTC. Amino acids: CASGTQGAGYGYTF.

The CDR3: CASSHSGNTIYF. CDR3 in DNA: TGTGCCAGTAGTCATTCTGGAAACACCATATATTTT. The chain employs TRBV19 and TRBJ1-3; D remains ambiguous. From germline, CDR1 is LNHDA and CDR2 SQIVND (reference sequence). V was clipped by 5 bases and J by 1 base, with 3 bases between them. This CDR3 has 12 amino acids. The complete variable domain, with remaining parts taken from reference TRBV19 and TRBJ1-3, reads DGGITQSPKYLFRKEGQNVTLSCEQNLNHDAMYWYRQDPGQGLRLIYYSQIVNDFQKGDIAEGYSVSREKKESFPLTVTSAQKNPTAFYLCASSHSGNTIYFGEGSWLTVV.

This clone was picked up a small number of times. The rearrangement uses TRBV7-9 and TRBJ2-1, with D maybe TRBD2 (6 bases). Trimming stripped 2 bases from V and 7 bases from J, with 9 bases between. This CDR3 is built from 13 residues. Germline lookup yields CDR1 SEHNR and CDR2 FQNEAQ (reference sequence). The CDR3 DNA follows: TGTGCCAGCAGCTTATTGCGGGAAAATGAGCAGTTCTTC. Translated: CASSLLRENEQFF.

Written as DNA, the CDR3 is TGTGCCAGCAGGGACTACCCGGGACGGAATACGCAGTATTTT. It specifies CASRDYPGRNTQYF. The rearrangement joins TRBV6-5 to TRBJ2-3, with D maybe TRBD2 (6 bases). CDR3 size: 14 residues. V gave up 6 bases and J gave up 7 bases, with 17 bases separating them. Germline V gives CDR1 MNHEY, CDR2 SVGAGI.

The count of this clone is one. This sequence joins TRBV3-1 (or the pseudogene TRBV3-2) and TRBJ1-1; no reliable D call. This CDR3 spans 13 amino acids. Germline-derived CDR1 and CDR2 are LGHDT and YNNKEL (reference sequence). Trimming took off 2 bases at V and 3 bases at J, with 7 bases between the two ends. CDR3 sequence reads: CASSQRPDTEAFF. The CDR3 DNA sequence: TGTGCCAGCAGCCAACGCCCGGACACTGAAGCTTTCTTT.

The gene calls are TRBV19 and TRBJ2-5, with 9 positions matching TRBD2. The CDR3 loop spans 16 amino acids. The J segment lost 5 bases and the V segment lost 0 bases, leaving 7 bases of the junction unmatched. Germline V gives CDR1 LNHDA, CDR2 SQIVND (reference sequence). The CDR3 reads CASSIELAGRRETQYF. The CDR3 nucleotides read TGTGCCAGTAGTATAGAACTAGCGGGTCGGCGGGAGACCCAGTACTTC.

This rearrangement joins TRBV9 to TRBJ2-1; a weak D match, TRBD2 (5 bases). This CDR3 contains 15 residues. With 1 base removed from V and 2 bases from J, the gap between germline ends came to 10 bases. Per germline, CDR1 SGDLS and CDR2 YYNGEE. CDR3 DNA sequence: TGTGCCAGCAGCGTATCGGGGTCTCCCTACAATGAGCAGTTCTTC. Translating gives CASSVSGSPYNEQFF.

The chain combines TRBV19 with TRBJ1-5; D might be TRBD1 (6 bases). Deletions cut 5 bases from V and 0 bases from J, with 8 bases between. This CDR3 spans 14 amino acids. Germline CDR1 and CDR2: LNHDA and SQIVND (reference sequence). The DNA for the CDR3 is TGTGCCAGTAGTTGGACAGATAGCAATCAGCCCCAGCATTTT. Protein: CASSWTDSNQPQHF.

V usage is TRBV12-3 or TRBV12-4 and J usage is TRBJ1-5; D gene uncertain. Trimming left V 2 bases short and J 6 bases short, with 8 bases between. This CDR3 has 13 amino acids. The CDR3 spells CASSLPPGQPQHF. CDR3 bases: TGTGCCAGCAGTTTACCCCCAGGTCAGCCCCAGCATTTT.

This clone was picked up a small number of times. This chain uses TRBV10-3 with TRBJ1-2, with D possibly matching TRBD1 (6 bases). Germline loops: CDR1 ENHRY, CDR2 SYGVKD. The CDR3 runs to 15 residues. V was pared by 3 bases and J by 4 bases, with 15 bases between. DNA for the CDR3: TGTGCCATCAGTGAACCAGGGGTGCGTGGCTATGGCTACACCTTC. It translates to CAISEPGVRGYGYTF.